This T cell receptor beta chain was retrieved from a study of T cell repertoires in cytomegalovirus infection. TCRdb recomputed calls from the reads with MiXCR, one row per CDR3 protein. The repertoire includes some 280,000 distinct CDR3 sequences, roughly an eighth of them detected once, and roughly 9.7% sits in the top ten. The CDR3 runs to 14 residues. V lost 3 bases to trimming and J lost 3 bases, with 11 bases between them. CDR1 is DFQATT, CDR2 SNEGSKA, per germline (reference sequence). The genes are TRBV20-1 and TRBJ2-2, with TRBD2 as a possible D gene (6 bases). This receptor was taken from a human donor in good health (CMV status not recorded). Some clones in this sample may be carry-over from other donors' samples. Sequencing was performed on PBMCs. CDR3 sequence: CSAREGLDTGELFF. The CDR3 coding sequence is TGCAGTGCTAGGGAGGGCCTCGACACCGGGGAGCTGTTTTTT.